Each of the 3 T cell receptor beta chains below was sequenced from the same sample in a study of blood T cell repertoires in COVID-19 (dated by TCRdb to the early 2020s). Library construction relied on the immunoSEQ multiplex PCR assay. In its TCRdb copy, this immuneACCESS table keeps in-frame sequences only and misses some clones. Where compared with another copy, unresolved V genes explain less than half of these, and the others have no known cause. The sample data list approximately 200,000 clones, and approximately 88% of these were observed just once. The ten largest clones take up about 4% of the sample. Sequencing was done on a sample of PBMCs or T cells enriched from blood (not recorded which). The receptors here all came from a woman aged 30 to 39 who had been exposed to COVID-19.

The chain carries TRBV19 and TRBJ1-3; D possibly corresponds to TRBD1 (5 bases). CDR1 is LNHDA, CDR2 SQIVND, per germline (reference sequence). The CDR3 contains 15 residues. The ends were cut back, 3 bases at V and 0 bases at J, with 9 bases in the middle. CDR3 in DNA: TGTGCCAGTAGTATTGCAGGGCTCTCTGGAAACACCATATATTTT. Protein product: CASSIAGLSGNTIYF.

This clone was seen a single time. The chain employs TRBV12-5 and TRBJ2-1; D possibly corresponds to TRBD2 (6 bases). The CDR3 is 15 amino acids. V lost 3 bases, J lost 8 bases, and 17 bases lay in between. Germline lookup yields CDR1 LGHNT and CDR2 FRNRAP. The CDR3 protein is CASGLSLARAHEQFF. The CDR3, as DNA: TGTGCTAGTGGTTTAAGCCTAGCGCGGGCGCATGAGCAGTTCTTC.

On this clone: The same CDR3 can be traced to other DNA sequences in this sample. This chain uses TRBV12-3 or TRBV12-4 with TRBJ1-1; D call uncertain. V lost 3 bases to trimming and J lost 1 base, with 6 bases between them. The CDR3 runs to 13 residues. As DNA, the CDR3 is TGTGCCAGCAGTTTCGAGGGGAACACTGAAGCTTTCTTT. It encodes CASSFEGNTEAFF.